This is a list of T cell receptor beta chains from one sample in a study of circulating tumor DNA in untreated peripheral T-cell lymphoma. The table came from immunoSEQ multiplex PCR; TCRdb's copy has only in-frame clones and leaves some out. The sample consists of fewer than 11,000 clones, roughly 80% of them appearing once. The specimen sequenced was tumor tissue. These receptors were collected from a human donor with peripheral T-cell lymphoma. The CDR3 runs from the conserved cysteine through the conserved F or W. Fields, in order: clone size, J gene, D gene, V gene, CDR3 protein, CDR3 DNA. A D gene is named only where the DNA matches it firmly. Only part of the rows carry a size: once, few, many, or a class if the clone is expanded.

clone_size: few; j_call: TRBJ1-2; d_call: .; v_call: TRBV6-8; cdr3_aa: CASSYRDYGYTF; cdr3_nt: TGTGCCAGCAGTTACAGGGACTATGGCTACACCTTC
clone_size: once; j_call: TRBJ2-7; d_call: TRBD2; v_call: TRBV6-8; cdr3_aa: CASSYGLAGYEQYF; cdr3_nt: TGTGCCAGCAGTTACGGACTAGCGGGCTACGAGCAGTACTTC
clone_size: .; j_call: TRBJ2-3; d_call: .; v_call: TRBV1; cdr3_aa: CASSQEEASSTDTQYF; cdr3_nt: TGCGCCAGCAGCCAAGAGGAAGCGTCTAGCACAGATACGCAGTATTTT
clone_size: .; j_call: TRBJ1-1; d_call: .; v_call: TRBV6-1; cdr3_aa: CASSEEGRVTEAFF; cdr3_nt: TGTGCCAGCAGTGAAGAGGGACGAGTCACTGAAGCTTTCTTT
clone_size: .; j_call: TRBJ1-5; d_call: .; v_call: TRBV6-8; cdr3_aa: CASSYSMDSRNQPQHF; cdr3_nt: TGTGCCAGCAGTTACTCGATGGACAGCCGCAATCAGCCCCAGCATTTT
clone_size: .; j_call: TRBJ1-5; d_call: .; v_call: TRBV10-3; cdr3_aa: CAISESGGDQPQHF; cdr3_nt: TGTGCCATCAGTGAGTCAGGGGGGGATCAGCCCCAGCATTTT
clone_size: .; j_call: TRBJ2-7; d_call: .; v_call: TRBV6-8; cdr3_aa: CAIRTGTEYYEQYF; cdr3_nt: TGTGCCATCAGGACCGGGACGGAATACTACGAGCAGTACTTC
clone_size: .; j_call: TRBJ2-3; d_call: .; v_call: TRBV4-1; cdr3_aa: CASSQDGGTDTQYF; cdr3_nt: TGCGCCAGCAGCCAAGATGGGGGCACAGATACGCAGTATTTT
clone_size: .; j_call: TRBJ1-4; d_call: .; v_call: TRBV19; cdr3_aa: CASMAVSTNEKLFF; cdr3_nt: TGTGCCAGTATGGCAGTTTCAACTAATGAAAAACTGTTTTTT
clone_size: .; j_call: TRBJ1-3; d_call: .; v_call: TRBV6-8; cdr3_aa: CASSPTGNTIYF; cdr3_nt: TGTGCCAGCAGTCCCACAGGAAACACCATATATTTT
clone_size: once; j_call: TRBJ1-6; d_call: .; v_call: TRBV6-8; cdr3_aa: CASRLTGTMNSPLHF; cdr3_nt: TGTGCCAGCAGACTTACCGGGACAATGAATTCACCCCTCCACTTT
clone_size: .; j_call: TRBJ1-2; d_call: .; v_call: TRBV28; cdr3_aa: CASSFRGLFPDYGYTF; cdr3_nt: TGTGCCAGCAGTTTTAGGGGTTTGTTCCCTGACTATGGCTACACCTTC
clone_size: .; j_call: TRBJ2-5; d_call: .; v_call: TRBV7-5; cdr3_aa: CASSLPPGTDKETQYF; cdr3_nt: TGTGCCAGCAGCCTACCCCCCGGGACGGACAAAGAGACCCAGTACTTC
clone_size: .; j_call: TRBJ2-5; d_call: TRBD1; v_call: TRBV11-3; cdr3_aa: CASSLLGQGYLQETQYF; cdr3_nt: TGTGCCAGCAGCTTGTTAGGACAGGGGTACCTTCAAGAGACCCAGTACTTC
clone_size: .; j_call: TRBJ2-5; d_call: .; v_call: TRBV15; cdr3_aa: CATSRADQRVSETQYF; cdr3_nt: TGTGCCACCAGCAGAGCCGACCAGCGGGTTTCGGAGACCCAGTACTTC
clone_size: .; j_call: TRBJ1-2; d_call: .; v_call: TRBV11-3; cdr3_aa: CASSLGRGANYGYTF; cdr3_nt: TGTGCCAGCAGCTTAGGCCGGGGGGCTAACTATGGCTACACCTTC
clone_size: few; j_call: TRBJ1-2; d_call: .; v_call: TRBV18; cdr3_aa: CASSRQFDVNYGYTF; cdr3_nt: TGTGCCAGCTCCCGACAATTCGACGTAAACTATGGCTACACCTTC
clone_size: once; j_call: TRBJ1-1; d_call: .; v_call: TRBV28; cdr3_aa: CASARGPLMNTEAFF; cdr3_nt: TGTGCCAGCGCCCGCGGGCCCCTCATGAACACTGAAGCTTTCTTT
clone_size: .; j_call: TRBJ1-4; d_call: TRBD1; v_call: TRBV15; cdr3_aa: CATSRGQGANEKLFF; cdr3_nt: TGTGCCACCAGCAGAGGACAGGGGGCTAATGAAAAACTGTTTTTT
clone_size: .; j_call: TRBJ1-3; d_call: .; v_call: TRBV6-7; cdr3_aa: CASSEEAWGNTIYF; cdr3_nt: TGTGCCAGCAGTGAAGAGGCTTGGGGAAACACCATATATTTT
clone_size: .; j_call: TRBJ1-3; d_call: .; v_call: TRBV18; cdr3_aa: CASSPGYGGNTIYF; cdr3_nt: TGTGCCAGCTCGCCAGGGTACGGTGGAAACACCATATATTTT
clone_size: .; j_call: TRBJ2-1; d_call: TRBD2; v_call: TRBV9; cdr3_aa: CANSTTSGGAAYNEQFF; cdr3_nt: TGTGCCAACAGCACCACTAGCGGGGGGGCCGCCTACAATGAGCAGTTCTTC
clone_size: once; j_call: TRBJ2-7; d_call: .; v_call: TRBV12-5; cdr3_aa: CASGINSYEQYF; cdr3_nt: TGTGCTAGTGGTATAAACTCCTACGAGCAGTACTTC
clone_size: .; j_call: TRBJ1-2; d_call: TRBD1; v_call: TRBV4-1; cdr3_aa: CASSHNRGYGYTF; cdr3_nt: TGCGCCAGCAGCCACAACAGGGGCTATGGCTACACCTTC
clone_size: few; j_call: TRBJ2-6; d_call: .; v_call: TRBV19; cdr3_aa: CASSQGAGANVLTF; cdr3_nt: TGTGCCAGTAGTCAAGGGGCTGGGGCCAACGTCCTGACTTTC
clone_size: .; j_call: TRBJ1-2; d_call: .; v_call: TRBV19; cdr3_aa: CASSIAEKLGGYTF; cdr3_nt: TGTGCCAGTAGTATCGCGGAGAAACTGGGTGGCTACACCTTC
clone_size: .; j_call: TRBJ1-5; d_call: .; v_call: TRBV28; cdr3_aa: CASSFEGINQPQHF; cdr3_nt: TGTGCCAGCAGTTTCGAGGGGATCAATCAGCCCCAGCATTTT
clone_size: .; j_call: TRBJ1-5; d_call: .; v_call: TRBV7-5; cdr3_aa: CASSSKRGFQPQHF; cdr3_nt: TGTGCCAGCAGCTCTAAAAGGGGGTTTCAGCCCCAGCATTTT
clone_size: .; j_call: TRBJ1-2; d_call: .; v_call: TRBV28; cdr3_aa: CASSPGLLYGYTF; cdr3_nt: TGTGCCAGCAGCCCGGGACTGCTCTATGGTTACACCTTC
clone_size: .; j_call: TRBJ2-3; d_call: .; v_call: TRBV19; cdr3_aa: CASSGVLDTQYF; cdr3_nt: TGTGCCAGTAGTGGGGTATTGGATACGCAGTATTTT
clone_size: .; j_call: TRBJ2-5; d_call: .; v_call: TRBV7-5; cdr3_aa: CASSLGISQETQYF; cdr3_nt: TGTGCCAGCAGCTTAGGTATATCCCAAGAGACCCAGTACTTC
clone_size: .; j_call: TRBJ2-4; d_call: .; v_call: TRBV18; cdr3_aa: CASSPAQSGIQYF; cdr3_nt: TGTGCCAGCTCACCAGCCCAGTCAGGCATTCAGTACTTC
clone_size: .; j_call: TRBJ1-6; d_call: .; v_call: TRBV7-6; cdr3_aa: CASSLEAGLWDSPLHF; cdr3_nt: TGTGCCAGCAGCTTAGAGGCGGGTTTATGGGATTCACCCCTCCACTTT